The clone carrying this TCR beta chain was detected a few times. Its antigen is not known. The germline V and J ends were trimmed by 7 bases and 8 bases, with 13 bases remaining between them. The CDR3 spans 12 residues. Germline CDR1 is MNHNY and CDR2 is SVGAGI (reference sequence). The sample comes from a study of T cell repertoires in cytomegalovirus infection. TCRdb reprocessed the reads via MiXCR and lists one record per CDR3 protein. The sample includes about 120,000 distinct CDR3 sequences, roughly a tenth seen only once; the top ten take 30% to 40%. The J gene is TRBJ2-3, the V gene TRBV6-6; D perhaps matches TRBD2 (5 bases). Sequencing was performed on PBMCs, sequenced either directly or after in vitro stimulation (not recorded which). This clonotype was obtained from a human donor in good health (CMV status not recorded). Some clones in this sample may be carry-over from other donors' samples. In nucleotides, the CDR3 is TGTGCCAGCACCGGGAAGAGCGGTACGCAGTATTTT. Residues: CASTGKSGTQYF.